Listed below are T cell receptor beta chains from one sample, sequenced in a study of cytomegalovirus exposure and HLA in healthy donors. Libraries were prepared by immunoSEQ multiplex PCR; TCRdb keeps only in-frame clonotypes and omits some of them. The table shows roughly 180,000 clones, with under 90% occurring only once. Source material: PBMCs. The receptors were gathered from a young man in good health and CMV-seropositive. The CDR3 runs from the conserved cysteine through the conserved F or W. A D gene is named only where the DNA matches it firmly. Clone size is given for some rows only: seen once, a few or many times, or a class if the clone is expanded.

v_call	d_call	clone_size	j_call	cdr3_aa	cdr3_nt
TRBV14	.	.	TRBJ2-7	CASSQQGWAYEQYF	TGTGCCAGCAGCCAACAGGGGTGGGCCTACGAGCAGTACTTC
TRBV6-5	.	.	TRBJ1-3	CASSYSGGGNTIYF	TGTGCCAGCAGTTACAGCGGAGGTGGAAACACCATATATTTT
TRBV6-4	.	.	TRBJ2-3	CASSESGQSTDTQYF	TGTGCCAGCAGTGAATCGGGTCAGAGCACAGATACGCAGTATTTT
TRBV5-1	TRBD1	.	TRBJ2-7	CASSPGWDRSCEQYF	TGCGCCAGCAGCCCGGGTTGGGACAGGTCCTGCGAGCAGTACTTC
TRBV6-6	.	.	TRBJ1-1	CASSSAPGGTEAFF	TGTGCCAGCAGTTCCGCCCCGGGGGGCACTGAAGCTTTCTTT
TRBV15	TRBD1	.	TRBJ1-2	CATSGDRGYGYTF	TGTGCCACCAGCGGGGACAGGGGTTATGGCTACACCTTC
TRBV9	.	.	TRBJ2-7	CASSDGRTVEQYF	TGTGCCAGCAGCGACGGCAGAACAGTCGAGCAGTACTTC
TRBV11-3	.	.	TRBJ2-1	CASSSAGVNDEQFF	TGTGCCAGCAGCTCGGCAGGGGTTAACGATGAGCAGTTCTTC
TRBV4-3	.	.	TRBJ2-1	CASSQALEGRNEQFF	TGCGCCAGCAGCCAAGCCTTGGAGGGACGGAATGAGCAGTTCTTC
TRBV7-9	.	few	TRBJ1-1	CASSLSVPEAFF	TGTGCCAGCAGCTTATCGGTACCTGAAGCTTTCTTT
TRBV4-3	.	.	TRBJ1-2	CASSQDLRNYGYTF	TGCGCCAGCAGCCAAGATCTGAGGAACTATGGCTACACCTTC
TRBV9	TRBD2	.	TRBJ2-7	CASSVGSSGSGEQYF	TGTGCCAGCAGCGTAGGTAGTAGCGGGAGCGGCGAGCAGTACTTC
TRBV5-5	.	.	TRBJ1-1	CASSFDGDTEAFF	TGTGCCAGCAGCTTCGACGGGGACACTGAAGCTTTCTTT
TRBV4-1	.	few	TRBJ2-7	CASSRLERTEIFSYEQYF	TGCGCCAGCAGCCGCTTGGAGAGGACAGAGATTTTCTCCTACGAGCAGTACTTC
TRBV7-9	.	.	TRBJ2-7	CSSSLGQPYEQYF	TGTTCCAGCAGCTTAGGACAGCCTTACGAGCAGTACTTC
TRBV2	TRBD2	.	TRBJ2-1	CASSEESGRGWNQFF	TGTGCCAGCAGTGAAGAAAGCGGGAGAGGTTGGAACCAGTTCTTC
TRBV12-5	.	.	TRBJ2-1	CASGLDGTIVDEQFF	TGTGCTAGTGGTTTGGACGGGACAATCGTCGATGAGCAGTTCTTC
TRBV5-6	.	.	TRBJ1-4	CASSWGRGEKLFF	TGTGCCAGCAGCTGGGGTAGGGGGGAAAAACTGTTTTTT
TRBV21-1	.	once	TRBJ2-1	CASSKAGGLEHYNEQFF	TGTGCCAGCAGCAAAGCAGGGGGACTAGAGCACTACAATGAGCAGTTCTTC
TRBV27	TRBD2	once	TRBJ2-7	CASGLAGEHEQYF	TGTGCCAGCGGACTAGCGGGAGAGCACGAGCAGTACTTC
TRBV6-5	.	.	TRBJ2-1	CASNRASYNEQFF	TGTGCCAGCAACAGGGCAAGCTACAATGAGCAGTTCTTC
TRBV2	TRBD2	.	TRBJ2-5	CASRPAGGTQETQYF	TGTGCCAGCAGGCCAGCGGGAGGGACTCAAGAGACCCAGTACTTC
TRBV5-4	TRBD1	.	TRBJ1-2	CASSFPGWGTGTNYGYTF	TGTGCCAGCAGCTTTCCAGGTTGGGGGACAGGGACCAACTATGGCTACACCTTC
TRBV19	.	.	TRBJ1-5	CASSRRGVSQHF	TGTGCCAGTAGTAGGCGTGGAGTGTCCCAGCATTTT
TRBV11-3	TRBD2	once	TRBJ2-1	CASSLRGSGGSYNEQFF	TGTGCCAGCAGCCTCCGGGGTAGCGGGGGATCCTACAATGAGCAGTTCTTC
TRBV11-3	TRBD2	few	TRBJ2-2	CASSPGGGGTGELFF	TGTGCCAGCAGCCCCGGTGGGGGAGGGACCGGGGAGCTGTTTTTT
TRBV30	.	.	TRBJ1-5	CAWSRQGNQPQHF	TGTGCCTGGAGCAGACAGGGCAATCAGCCCCAGCATTTT
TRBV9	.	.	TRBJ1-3	CASSVAPSGNTIYF	TGTGCCAGCAGCGTAGCCCCTAGTGGAAACACCATATATTTT
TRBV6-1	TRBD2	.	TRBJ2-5	CASSEALAGGPETQYF	TGTGCCAGCAGTGAAGCGCTAGCGGGAGGGCCAGAGACCCAGTACTTC
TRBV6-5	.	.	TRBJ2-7	CASSYNTGTAGEQYF	TGTGCCAGCAGTTACAATACCGGGACAGCGGGCGAGCAGTACTTC
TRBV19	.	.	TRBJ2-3	CASSIDSVGTDTQYF	TGTGCCAGTAGTATAGACAGTGTCGGCACAGATACGCAGTATTTT
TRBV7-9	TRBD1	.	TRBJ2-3	CASSSGQGEGLGTDTQYF	TGTGCCAGCAGCTCGGGACAGGGAGAGGGACTTGGCACAGATACGCAGTATTTT
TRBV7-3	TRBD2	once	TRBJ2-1	CASSLSPGLVGNEQFF	TGTGCCAGCAGCTTATCTCCGGGACTAGTAGGCAATGAGCAGTTCTTC
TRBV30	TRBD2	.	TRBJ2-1	CAWMTGLWTSGKGEGEQFF	TGTGCCTGGATGACCGGCTTGTGGACTAGCGGGAAGGGGGAAGGTGAGCAGTTCTTC
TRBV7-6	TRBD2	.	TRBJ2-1	CASSYQGLAGESKQFF	TGTGCCAGCAGTTACCAGGGACTAGCGGGAGAGTCTAAGCAGTTCTTC
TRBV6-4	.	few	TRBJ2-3	CASSDSERSSTDTQYF	TGTGCCAGCAGTGACTCGGAGCGGTCTAGCACAGATACGCAGTATTTT
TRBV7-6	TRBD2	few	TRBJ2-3	CASSLGASGGASDTQYF	TGTGCCAGCAGCTTGGGAGCTAGCGGGGGGGCTTCGGATACGCAGTATTTT
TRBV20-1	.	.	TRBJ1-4	CSASLNEKLFF	TGCAGTGCTAGCCTAAACGAAAAACTGTTTTTT
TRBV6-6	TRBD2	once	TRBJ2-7	CASSYGAGVDEQYF	TGTGCCAGCAGTTACGGGGCGGGAGTGGATGAGCAGTACTTC
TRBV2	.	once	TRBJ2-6	CASSYGRDSGANVLTF	TGTGCCAGCAGCTACGGACGGGACTCTGGGGCCAACGTCCTGACTTTC
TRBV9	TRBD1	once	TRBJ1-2	CASSVDGQGGGYTF	TGTGCCAGCAGCGTAGATGGACAGGGCGGTGGCTACACCTTC
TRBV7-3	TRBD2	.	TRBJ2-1	CASSSIGGGSRTNFEQFF	TGTGCCAGCAGCTCAATAGGCGGGGGGAGTCGAACCAACTTTGAGCAGTTCTTC
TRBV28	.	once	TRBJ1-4	CASMGRGYEKLFF	TGTGCCAGCATGGGCAGGGGCTATGAAAAACTGTTTTTT
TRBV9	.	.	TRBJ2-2	CASSVAPGAGELFF	TGTGCCAGCAGCGTAGCCCCAGGGGCCGGGGAGCTGTTTTTT
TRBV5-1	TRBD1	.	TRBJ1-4	CASSHRDREKLFF	TGCGCCAGCAGCCACCGGGACAGGGAAAAACTGTTTTTT
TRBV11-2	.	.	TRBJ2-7	CASSLSGRALSYEQYF	TGTGCCAGCAGCTTATCCGGCAGGGCCTTATCCTACGAGCAGTACTTC
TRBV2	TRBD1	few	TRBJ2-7	CASSGQGPYEQYF	TGTGCCAGCAGTGGACAGGGACCCTACGAGCAGTACTTC
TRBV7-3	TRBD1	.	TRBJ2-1	CASSTGTGNYNEQFF	TGTGCCAGCAGCACCGGGACAGGGAACTACAATGAGCAGTTCTTC
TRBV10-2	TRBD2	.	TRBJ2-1	CASTGTSGVNNEQFF	TGCGCCAGCACCGGGACTAGCGGCGTCAACAATGAGCAGTTCTTC
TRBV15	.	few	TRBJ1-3	CATSRDWARVTGNTIYF	TGTGCCACCAGCAGAGATTGGGCCAGGGTAACTGGAAACACCATATATTTT
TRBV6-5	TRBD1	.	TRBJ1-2	CASSYGDRGRGGYTF	TGTGCCAGCAGTTACGGCGACAGGGGGAGAGGTGGCTACACCTTC
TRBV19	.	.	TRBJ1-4	CASSIQGSKLFF	TGTGCCAGTAGTATTCAGGGGAGTAAACTGTTTTTT
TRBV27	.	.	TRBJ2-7	CASSLSGRPTYEQYF	TGTGCCAGCAGTTTATCGGGGCGCCCAACCTACGAGCAGTACTTC